This T cell receptor beta chain is from a study of breast tumors, draining lymph nodes, adjacent tissues. Each CDR3 protein gets one entry after TCRdb re-called the multiplex PCR reads with MiXCR. The sample lists approximately 280,000 distinct CDR3 sequences, 30% occurring once. Breast cancer patients provided tissue from their axillary draining lymph nodes. Study results and caveats: Data only fit, rather than demonstrated, lymph node origin of most tumor T cells. Compared with basal-like, luminal-like tumors shared significantly more repertoire with nontumor tissue. Tumor repertoires ranked between lymph nodes and nontumor tissue in diversity, with V and J gene preferences. The data were judged consistent with most tumor T cells coming from lymph node and expanding in tumor.

Details on this clonotype: Its antigen remains unidentified.

Material for sequencing was axillary lymph node tissue. The receptor was isolated from a female donor with breast cancer. Some clones in this sample may be carry-over from other donors' samples.

CDR3 DNA: TGTGCCAGCCAACAACTGGCGACCGGGGAGCTGTTTTTT. It is translated as CASQQLATGELFF. The chain joins TRBV6-2 or TRBV6-3 to TRBJ2-2; D is undetermined. CDR3 length: 13 residues. Trimming removed 8 bases at V and 5 bases at J, with 12 bases between. Germline V gene lookup returns CDR1 MNHEY and CDR2 SVGEGT.